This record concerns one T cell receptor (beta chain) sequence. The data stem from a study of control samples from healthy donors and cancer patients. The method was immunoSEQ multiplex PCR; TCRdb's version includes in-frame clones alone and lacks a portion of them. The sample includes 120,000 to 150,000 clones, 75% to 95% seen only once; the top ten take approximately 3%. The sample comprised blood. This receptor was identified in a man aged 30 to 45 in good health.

The DNA for the CDR3 is TGTGCCAGCAGCCGAATAGACAGGACTGCTAACTATGGCTACACCTTC. Amino acids: CASSRIDRTANYGYTF. The chain joins TRBV6-6 to TRBJ1-2; tentatively, D is TRBD1 (6 bases). CDR1 is MNHNY, CDR2 SVGAGI, per germline (reference sequence). Between the trimmed V and J ends, which lost 6 bases and 0 bases, there was a span of 17 bases. The CDR3 is 16 amino acids.